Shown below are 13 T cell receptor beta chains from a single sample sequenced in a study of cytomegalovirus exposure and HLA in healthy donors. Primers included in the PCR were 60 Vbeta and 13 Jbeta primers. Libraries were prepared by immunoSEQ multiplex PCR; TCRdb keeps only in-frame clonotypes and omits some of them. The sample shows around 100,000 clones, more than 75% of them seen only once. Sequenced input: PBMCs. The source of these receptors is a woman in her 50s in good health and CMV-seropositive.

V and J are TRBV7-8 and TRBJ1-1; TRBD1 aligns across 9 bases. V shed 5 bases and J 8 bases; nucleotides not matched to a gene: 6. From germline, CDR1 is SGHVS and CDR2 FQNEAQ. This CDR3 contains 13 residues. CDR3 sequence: CASSPDRGREAFF. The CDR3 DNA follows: TGTGCCAGCAGCCCGGACAGGGGCAGGGAAGCTTTCTTT.

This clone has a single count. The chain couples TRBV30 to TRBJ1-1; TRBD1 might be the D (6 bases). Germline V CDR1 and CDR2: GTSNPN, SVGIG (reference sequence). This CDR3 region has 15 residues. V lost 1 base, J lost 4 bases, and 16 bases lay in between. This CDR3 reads CAWSGLGRGFTEAFF. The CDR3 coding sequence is TGTGCCTGGAGTGGGCTAGGAAGGGGGTTCACTGAAGCTTTCTTT. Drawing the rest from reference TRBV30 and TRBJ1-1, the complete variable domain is SQTIHQWPATLVQPVGSPLSLECTVEGTSNPNLYWYRQAAGRGLQLLFYSVGIGQISSEVPQNLSASRPQDRQFILSSKKLLLSDSGFYLCAWSGLGRGFTEAFFGQGTRLTVV.

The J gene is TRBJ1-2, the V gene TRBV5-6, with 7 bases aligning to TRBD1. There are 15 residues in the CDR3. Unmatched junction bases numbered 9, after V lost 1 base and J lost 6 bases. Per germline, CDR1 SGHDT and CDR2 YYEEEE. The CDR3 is CASSLRRQGMNGYTF. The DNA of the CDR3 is TGTGCCAGCAGCTTGCGCCGACAGGGTATGAATGGCTACACCTTC. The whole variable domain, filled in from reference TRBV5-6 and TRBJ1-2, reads DAGVTQSPTHLIKTRGQQVTLRCSPKSGHDTVSWYQQALGQGPQFIFQYYEEEERQRGNFPDRFSGHQFPNYSSELNVNALLLGDSALYLCASSLRRQGMNGYTFGSGTRLTVV.

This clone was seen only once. The CDR3 loop is CASSIGVVWETNTGELFF. The CDR3 DNA reads TGTGCCAGTAGTATCGGGGTAGTTTGGGAGACGAACACCGGGGAGCTGTTTTTT. The J gene is TRBJ2-2, the V gene TRBV19; TRBD2 is a possible D gene (5 bases). Germline loops: CDR1 LNHDA, CDR2 SQIVND (reference sequence). The CDR3 contains 18 residues. V shed 3 bases and J shed 0 bases, with 17 bases lying between them.

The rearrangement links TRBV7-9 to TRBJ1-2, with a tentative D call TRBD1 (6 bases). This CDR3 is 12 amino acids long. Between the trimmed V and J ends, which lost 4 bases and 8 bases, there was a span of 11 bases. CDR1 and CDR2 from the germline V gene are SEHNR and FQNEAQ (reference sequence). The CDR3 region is CASSSQGYGYTF. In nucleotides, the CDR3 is TGTGCCAGCAGCTCCCAGGGGTACGGCTACACCTTC. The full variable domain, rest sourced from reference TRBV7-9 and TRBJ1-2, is DTGVSQNPRHKITKRGQNVTFRCDPISEHNRLYWYRQTLGQGPEFLTYFQNEAQLEKSRLLSDRFSAERPKGSFSTLEIQRTEQGDSAMYLCASSSQGYGYTFGSGTRLTVV.

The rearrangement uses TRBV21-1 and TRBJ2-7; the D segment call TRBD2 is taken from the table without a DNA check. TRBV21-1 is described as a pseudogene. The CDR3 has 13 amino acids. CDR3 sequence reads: CASSKDESYEQYF. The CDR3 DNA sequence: TGTGCCAGCAGCAAAGACGAGTCCTACGAGCAGTACTTC.

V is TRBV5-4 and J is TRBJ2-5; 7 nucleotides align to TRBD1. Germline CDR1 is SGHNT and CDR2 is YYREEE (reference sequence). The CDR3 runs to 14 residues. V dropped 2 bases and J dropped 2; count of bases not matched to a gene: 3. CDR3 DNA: TGTGCCAGCAGCTTCCGGACAGGTCAAGAGACCCAGTACTTC. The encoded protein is CASSFRTGQETQYF.

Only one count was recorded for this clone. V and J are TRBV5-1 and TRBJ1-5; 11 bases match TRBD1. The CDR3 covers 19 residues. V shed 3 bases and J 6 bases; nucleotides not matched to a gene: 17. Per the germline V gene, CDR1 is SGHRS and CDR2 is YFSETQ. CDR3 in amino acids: CASSSPGTGGGGVCQPQHF. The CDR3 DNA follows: TGCGCCAGCAGCTCCCCCGGGACAGGGGGAGGGGGGGTATGTCAGCCCCAGCATTTT.

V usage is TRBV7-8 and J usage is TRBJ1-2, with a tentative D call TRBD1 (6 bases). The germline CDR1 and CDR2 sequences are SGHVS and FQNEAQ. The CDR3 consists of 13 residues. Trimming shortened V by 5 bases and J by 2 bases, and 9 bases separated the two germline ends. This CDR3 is CASSPDRNYGYTF. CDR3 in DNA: TGTGCCAGCAGCCCCGACAGGAACTATGGCTACACCTTC.

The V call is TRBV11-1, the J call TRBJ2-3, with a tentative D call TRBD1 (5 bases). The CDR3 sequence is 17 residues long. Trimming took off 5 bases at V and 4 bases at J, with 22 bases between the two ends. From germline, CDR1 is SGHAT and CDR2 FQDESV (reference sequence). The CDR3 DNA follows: TGTGCCAGCAGCCCCCCCCGGGCCGTCCTAGGGGCAGATACGCAGTATTTT. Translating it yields CASSPPRAVLGADTQYF.

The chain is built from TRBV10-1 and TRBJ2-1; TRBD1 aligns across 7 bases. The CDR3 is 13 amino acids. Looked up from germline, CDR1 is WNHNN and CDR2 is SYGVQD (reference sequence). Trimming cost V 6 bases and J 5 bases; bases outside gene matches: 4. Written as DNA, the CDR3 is TGCGCCAGCAGACTGGACAGGAACAATGAGCAGTTCTTC. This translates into CASRLDRNNEQFF.

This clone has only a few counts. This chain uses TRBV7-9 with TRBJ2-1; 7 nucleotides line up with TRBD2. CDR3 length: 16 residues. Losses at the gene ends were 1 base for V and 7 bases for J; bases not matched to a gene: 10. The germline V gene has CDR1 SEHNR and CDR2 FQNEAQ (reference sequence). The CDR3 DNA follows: TGTGCCAGCAGCTTAGGATTCGCGGGAGAAGTAAATGAGCAGTTCTTC. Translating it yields CASSLGFAGEVNEQFF.

The CDR3: CASSFGQGQETQYF. The CDR3 DNA reads TGCGCCAGCAGCTTCGGGCAGGGGCAAGAGACCCAGTACTTC. This chain joins TRBV5-1 and TRBJ2-5; D might be TRBD1 (6 bases). V lost 2 bases, J lost 2 bases, and 10 bases lay in between. This CDR3 has 14 residues. CDR1 SGHRS and CDR2 YFSETQ come from the germline V gene.